The sample holds one count of the clone carrying this T cell receptor (beta chain). V dropped 3 bases and J dropped 4; count of bases not matched to a gene: 3. The V gene's germline CDR1 is SGHRS and CDR2 YFSETQ. This CDR3 has 13 residues. TCRdb's copy holds only in-frame clones and misses some; the assay was immunoSEQ multiplex PCR. The sample comprises about 54,000 clones, around 95% of which are singletons, and 1.5% to 2% rests with the top ten. These data belong to a study of control samples from healthy donors and cancer patients. This sequence was found in a woman aged 25-40 years in good health. J is TRBJ1-1 and V is TRBV5-1; 7 bases align to TRBD1. Specimen: blood. CDR3 DNA sequence: TGCGCCAGCAGCTCTCGACAGGGCACTGAAGCTTTCTTT. Protein product: CASSSRQGTEAFF.